The clone carrying this TCR beta chain was seen at least ten times. One junction end disagrees with the germline gene, perhaps due to a read error. Preparation of the TCRbeta library involved a method that used unique molecular identifiers. TCRdb processed the PCR reads anew with MiXCR; each CDR3 protein has one entry. Here the sample spans approximately 400,000 distinct CDR3 sequences, approximately 11% being singletons. The CDR3 has 15 residues. The germline V gene encodes CDR1 SGHRS and CDR2 YFSETQ. These data originate in a study of T-cell reconstitution after alpha-beta-depleted transplantation in children.

This TCR was recovered from a human donor who donated a stem cell graft to a child with acute myeloid leukemia. The sequencing used PBMCs from the stem cell graft donor, collected from the stem cell graft. This chain connects TRBV5-1 to TRBJ2-2, with 13 nucleotides matching TRBD2. The CDR3 sequence: CASSLGLAGAGELFF. CDR3 DNA: TGTGCCAGCAGCTTAGGACTAGCGGGGGCCGGGGAGCTGTTTTTT.